In its sample, the clone carrying this T cell receptor beta chain was seen many times. The antigen is not known. The record originates from a study of neurological immune-mediated disorders. The V gene's germline CDR1 is SGHRS and CDR2 YFSETQ. V gave up 4 bases and J gave up 4 bases; unmatched junction bases: 4. The CDR3 totals 13 residues. It was by 5'RACE with 10-nucleotide random UMIs that the cDNA was made. TCRdb re-called the 5' RACE reads through MiXCR, storing one row per CDR3 protein. This table holds approximately 66,000 distinct CDR3 sequences, less than 5.5% found once. Regarding the study as a whole: HTLV-1-associated myelopathy ranked highest for TCR clonal expansion and multiple sclerosis lowest, beneath healthy controls. CDR3 amino acid sequences of expanded clones were not shared across subjects, a result suggesting private repertoires in all groups.

The source of this sequence is a man aged 25 to 40 with multiple sclerosis. The sequenced sample consisted of PBMCs. The genes are TRBV5-1 and TRBJ1-2; 7 bases fit TRBD1. The CDR3 DNA follows: TGCGCCAGCAGCCCCGGGACAGTCTATGGCTACACCTTC. It is translated as CASSPGTVYGYTF.